These 18 T cell receptor beta chains share one sample of origin, sequenced in a study of CD8+ T cells in alopecia areata (dated by TCRdb to 2016 to 2019). The sample's time point label is to be understood as: baseline before oral tofacitinib. Library preparation employed the immunoSEQ multiplex PCR assay. For TCR sequencing, RNA was extracted from every sample and reverse transcribed into cDNA to serve as template. TCRdb re-hosts the immuneACCESS table, in-frame sequences only. Its copies lack some clones; in the studies checked, an unresolved V gene accounts for under half of them, and the cause for the rest is not known. For this sample the table gives 150,000 or so clones, of which more than 75% were detected only once. The ten largest account for over 12% of the sample. Sequencing used CD8+ T cells sorted from blood, obtained at week 0. These receptors originate from a human donor with alopecia areata.

The chain carries TRBV7-2 and TRBJ2-1; 10 bases are a match to TRBD1. The J segment lost 8 bases and the V segment lost 5 bases, leaving 18 bases of the junction unmatched. Germline CDR1 is SGHTA and CDR2 is FQGNSA. The CDR3 consists of 18 residues. The CDR3 protein is CASSVVLTGTGEFDEQFF. Here the CDR3 DNA reads TGTGCCAGCAGCGTAGTTCTCACCGGGACAGGGGAGTTCGATGAGCAGTTCTTC.

V gene TRBV9 combines with J gene TRBJ2-1; D is ambiguous. The CDR3 is 16 residues long. The germline gives CDR1 SGDLS, CDR2 YYNGEE. V dropped 0 bases and J dropped 0 bases, with 10 bases sitting between them. CDR3 loop: CASSVAFRSSYNEQFF. The CDR3 bases are TGTGCCAGCAGCGTAGCTTTTAGAAGCTCCTACAATGAGCAGTTCTTC.

The DNA for the CDR3 is TGTGCCAGCAGCTCGGGCGGTCCGGCCTACGAGCAGTACTTC. Translation: CASSSGGPAYEQYF. The genes are TRBV7-9 and TRBJ2-7; no definite D call. CDR1 is SEHNR and CDR2 is FQNEAQ in the germline V gene (reference sequence). The V gene lost 4 bases and the J gene lost 2 bases, with 12 bases spanning the gap. The CDR3 contains 14 residues.

The CDR3 spells CSVRDPNTGELFF. CDR3 in DNA: TGCAGCGTCCGGGACCCGAACACCGGGGAGCTGTTTTTT. The gene calls are TRBV29-1 and TRBJ2-2; D may be TRBD1 or TRBD2 (5 bases each). In germline, CDR1 is SQVTM, CDR2 ANQGSEA. The V gene lost 6 bases and the J gene lost 0 bases, with 8 bases spanning the gap. The length of the CDR3 is 13 residues.

The CDR3 here is CASGNRCGEVTEAFF. In DNA, the CDR3 is TGTGCCAGCGGAAATCGCTGCGGGGAGGTCACTGAAGCTTTCTTT. The chain couples TRBV14 to TRBJ1-1; no reliable D call. The CDR3 consists of 15 residues. Germline CDR1 SGHDN, CDR2 FVKESK. Trimming left V 8 bases short and J 4 bases short, with 20 bases between.

The V and J genes are TRBV27 and TRBJ1-1; tentatively, D is TRBD1 (6 bases). Germline CDR1 is MNHEY and CDR2 is SMNVEV (reference sequence). Trimming removed 1 base from V and 5 bases from J, with 11 bases in between. This CDR3 has 14 amino acids. The CDR3 nucleotides are TGTGCCAGCAGTTTATATGGGGGCTCGACTGAAGCTTTCTTT. The encoded protein is CASSLYGGSTEAFF.

The chain has TRBV7-9 and TRBJ1-2; no reliable D call. With 5 bases removed from V and 3 bases from J, the gap between germline ends came to 16 bases. Germline CDR1 is SEHNR and CDR2 is FQNEAQ (reference sequence). The CDR3 spans 15 residues. The CDR3 DNA sequence: TGTGCCAGCAGCGGACCTGACCAAAGCGACTATGGCTACACCTTC. Translation: CASSGPDQSDYGYTF.

This clone was seen more than once but under ten times. J is TRBJ2-7 and V is TRBV6-1; 8 nucleotides agree with TRBD1. V lost 3 bases to trimming and J lost 4 bases; unmatched junction nucleotides: 5. This CDR3 comprises 14 residues. Germline CDR1 MNHNS, CDR2 SASEGT. The CDR3 spells CASSETGELYEQYF. CDR3 sequence (DNA): TGTGCCAGCAGTGAGACAGGGGAGCTGTACGAGCAGTACTTC.

A single count supports this clone. The gene calls are TRBV27 and TRBJ2-6; D may be TRBD2 (6 bases). The CDR3 consists of 16 residues. Trimming cost V 4 bases and J 0 bases, with 10 bases left between them. The germline CDR1 and CDR2 sequences are MNHEY and SMNVEV (reference sequence). The CDR3 reads CASSWAGSSGANVLTF. CDR3 sequence (DNA): TGTGCCAGCAGTTGGGCGGGAAGCTCTGGGGCCAACGTCCTGACTTTC.

V usage is TRBV7-9 and J usage is TRBJ2-7; D not certain. V was pared by 4 bases and J by 3 bases, with 10 bases between. Germline V CDR1 and CDR2: SEHNR, FQNEAQ (reference sequence). The CDR3 consists of 13 residues. Here the CDR3 reads CASSSAADYEQYF. The CDR3 DNA is TGTGCCAGCAGCTCCGCGGCCGACTACGAGCAGTACTTC.

This rearrangement joins TRBV29-1 to TRBJ2-7; D call uncertain. Trimming removed 6 bases from V and 0 bases from J, with 12 bases in between. CDR3 size: 13 residues. Per the germline V gene, CDR1 is SQVTM and CDR2 is ANQGSEA. The CDR3 sequence is CSVYRADSYEQYF. The CDR3 nucleotides read TGCAGCGTCTACCGGGCCGACTCCTACGAGCAGTACTTC.

The chain links TRBV30 to TRBJ2-7; a possible D gene is TRBD2 (6 bases). The length of the CDR3 is 14 residues. Germline V gene sequence: CDR1 GTSNPN, CDR2 SVGIG (reference sequence). The germline V and J ends were trimmed by 0 bases and 2 bases, with 11 bases remaining between them. DNA of the CDR3: TGTGCCTGGAGTGTCACGGGAGAGGCCTACGAGCAGTACTTC. This translates into CAWSVTGEAYEQYF.

The chain uses TRBV5-1 and TRBJ2-2, with TRBD2 matching 7 bases. This CDR3 contains 17 residues. Germline CDR1 reads SGHRS; CDR2 reads YFSETQ. Trimming took 0 bases from V and 3 from J; bases not matched to a gene: 8. The CDR3 sequence: CASSLELRERYTGELFF. CDR3 DNA: TGCGCCAGCAGCTTGGAGTTGCGGGAGCGGTACACCGGGGAGCTGTTTTTT.

CDR3 in amino acids: CSVEKDSPRVYNGYTF. DNA for the CDR3: TGCAGCGTTGAAAAGGACAGCCCCCGAGTCTACAATGGCTACACCTTC. The chain combines TRBV29-1 with TRBJ1-2; D is perhaps TRBD1 (6 bases). Germline assignment: CDR1 SQVTM and CDR2 ANQGSEA. Trimming removed 2 bases at V and 6 bases at J, with 22 bases between. This CDR3 is built from 16 residues.

The chain uses TRBV10-3 and TRBJ2-3; D call uncertain. Trimming took 1 base from V and 5 from J, leaving 7 bases between them. Germline V CDR1 and CDR2: ENHRY, SYGVKD. The CDR3 spans 13 residues. CDR3 region: CAISEFDGDTQYF. As DNA, the CDR3 is TGTGCCATCAGTGAGTTTGACGGAGATACGCAGTATTTT.

The rearrangement links TRBV2 to TRBJ2-1; 7 bases are shared with TRBD2. The germline V gene encodes CDR1 SNHLY and CDR2 FYNNEI. The CDR3 totals 13 residues. Unmatched junction bases numbered 7, after V lost 8 bases and J lost 6 bases. CDR3 loop: CASGGVATNEQFF. The CDR3 DNA sequence: TGTGCCAGCGGGGGGGTAGCCACCAATGAGCAGTTCTTC.

This rearrangement joins TRBV6-5 to TRBJ2-7; D remains ambiguous. From germline, CDR1 is MNHEY and CDR2 SVGAGI. The CDR3 is 13 amino acids. Trimming left V 4 bases short and J 1 base short, with 8 bases between. The CDR3: CASSLSRSYEQYF. The CDR3, as DNA: TGTGCCAGCAGTTTGTCTAGATCCTACGAGCAGTACTTC.

The rearrangement links TRBV12-2 to TRBJ2-3. TRBV12-2 is flagged as a pseudogene. The CDR3 sequence is 12 residues long. DNA of the CDR3: TGTGCAAGTCTCCTGGAAGGAGATACGCAGTATTTT. Its protein is CASLLEGDTQYF.